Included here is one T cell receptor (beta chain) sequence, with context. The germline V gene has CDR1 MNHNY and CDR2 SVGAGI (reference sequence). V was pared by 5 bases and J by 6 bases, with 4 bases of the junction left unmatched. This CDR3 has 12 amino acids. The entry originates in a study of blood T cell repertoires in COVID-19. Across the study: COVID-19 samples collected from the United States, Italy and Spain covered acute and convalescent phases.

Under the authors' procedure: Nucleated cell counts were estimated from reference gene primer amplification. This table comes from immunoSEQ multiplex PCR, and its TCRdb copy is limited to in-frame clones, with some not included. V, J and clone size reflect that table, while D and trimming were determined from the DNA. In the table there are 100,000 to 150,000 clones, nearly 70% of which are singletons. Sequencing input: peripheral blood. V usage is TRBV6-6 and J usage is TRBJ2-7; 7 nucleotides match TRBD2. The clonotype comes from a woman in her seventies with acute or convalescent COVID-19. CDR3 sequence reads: CASSQGLGEQYF. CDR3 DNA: TGTGCCAGCAGTCAAGGACTAGGCGAGCAGTACTTC.